The clone carrying this T cell receptor (beta chain) was found a few times. The antigen is unknown. This sample is part of a study of T-cell memory formation after mild COVID-19. Study-level results: Largely, contracting CD4+ clones fell within CM and EM, and contracting CD8+ clones within EMRA. Later expanders leaned toward CD4+, whereas clones contracting from day 15 to 85 were balanced CD4/CD8.

Constant-segment primers were used for 5'RACE, and the resulting TCR alpha and TCR beta cDNA libraries carried sample barcodes and UMIs. TCRdb re-derived calls from the 5' RACE reads in MiXCR, one entry per CDR3 protein. Of approximately 150,000 distinct CDR3 sequences in the sample, about 14% were seen once. This TCR was recovered from an adult woman who had mild COVID-19 (a few samples of this study predate the infection). Cell type and time point are not known. The sample comprised PBMCs or a T cell subset sorted from them (not recorded which).

The CDR3: CASSYRGASTDTQYF. The DNA for the CDR3 is TGTGCCAGCAGTTACCGGGGGGCAAGCACAGATACGCAGTATTTT. The chain joins TRBV6-6 to TRBJ2-3; D is possibly TRBD2 (7 bases). Germline CDR1 MNHNY, CDR2 SVGAGI (reference sequence). The length of the CDR3 is 15 residues. Trimming took off 2 bases at V and 0 bases at J, with 9 bases between the two ends.